The 10 T cell receptor beta chains given below trace back to one sample, sequenced in a study of OX40 agonist ivuxolimab in advanced cancers. Some clones are missing from TCRdb's copy, which holds only in-frame ones; the method was immunoSEQ multiplex PCR. This repertoire shows tens of thousands of clones, roughly nine tenths found once; its top ten account for 40% to 55%. Here the sequenced sample was CD4+ or CD8+ T cells sorted from blood, taken in a trial of the OX40 agonist ivuxolimab. These receptors all stem from an adult with an advanced solid tumor such as melanoma, head and neck, liver or kidney cancer.

The chain couples TRBV6-1 to TRBJ2-7; a weak D match, TRBD1 (6 bases). The CDR3 covers 15 residues. V was pared by 2 bases and J by 1 base, with 12 bases between. Germline CDR1 MNHNS, CDR2 SASEGT. This CDR3 reads CASSESQGWSYEQYF. The CDR3 DNA reads as TGTGCCAGCAGTGAATCACAGGGTTGGTCCTACGAGCAGTACTTC.

As DNA, the CDR3 is TGTGCCAGCAGTCTGGGGGCCGCAGGGGGCGCTTTAACCTACAATGAGCAGTTCTTC. Translating gives CASSLGAAGGALTYNEQFF. The genes are TRBV7-8 and TRBJ2-1; TRBD1 agrees at 8 bases. Trimming removed 6 bases from V and 2 bases from J; junction bases left unmatched: 18. The germline V gene encodes CDR1 SGHVS and CDR2 FQNEAQ. This CDR3 contains 19 residues.

The chain links TRBV29-1 to TRBJ2-3; 9 positions match TRBD1. The germline gives CDR1 SQVTM, CDR2 ANQGSEA. The CDR3 runs to 14 residues. V lost 3 bases and J lost 6; bases outside the gene matches: 7. CDR3 DNA sequence: TGCAGCGTTGAGGGGACAGGGCAGTTGGATACGCAGTATTTT. Translation gives CSVEGTGQLDTQYF.

Comment on this clone: One junction end disagrees with the germline gene, perhaps due to a read error. The chain uses TRBV27 and TRBJ1-2; the D is unclear. CDR1 is MNHEY, CDR2 SMNVEV, per germline (reference sequence). The CDR3 contains 17 residues. The CDR3 region has the DNA TGTGTCAGCAGTTTAGTACTCACGCCGACAAATAACTATGGCTACACCTTC. Translation gives CVSSLVLTPTNNYGYTF.

The V gene is TRBV2, the J gene TRBJ1-1, with D unclear. Germline V CDR1 and CDR2: SNHLY, FYNNEI. Between the trimmed V and J ends, which lost 8 bases and 8 bases, there was a span of 21 bases. This CDR3 is built from 14 residues. CDR3 DNA: TGTGCCAGCCGTCTAAGTTTAGGGCTTGGAGAAGCTTTCTTT. It encodes CASRLSLGLGEAFF.

The chain links TRBV7-2 to TRBJ2-7; 8 positions match TRBD1. V gave up 6 bases and J gave up 0 bases; unmatched junction bases: 4. The CDR3 is made up of 14 amino acids. The germline V gene has CDR1 SGHTA and CDR2 FQGNSA. The CDR3 bases are TGTGCCAGCAGGAGGACAGGGCTCTCCTACGAGCAGTACTTC. Protein product: CASRRTGLSYEQYF.

This clone was detected once. CDR3 DNA: TGTGCCAGCAGCCAAGTGATGGGACTGAACACTGAAGCTTTCTTT. The encoded protein is CASSQVMGLNTEAFF. The V call is TRBV4-2, the J call TRBJ1-1, with D possibly matching TRBD1 (5 bases). Germline loops: CDR1 LGHNA, CDR2 YNFKEQ. V lost 1 base and J 0 bases, leaving 9 bases between the germline ends. This CDR3 region has 15 residues.

The chain links TRBV25-1 to TRBJ2-7; 7 bases line up with TRBD2. This CDR3 is built from 14 residues. CDR1 and CDR2 from the germline V gene are MGHDK and SYGVNS. The ends lost 7 bases at V and 0 bases at J; junction bases unmatched: 6. In DNA, the CDR3 is TGTGCCAGCATTTCTAGCGGACTCTCCTACGAGCAGTACTTC. This sequence encodes CASISSGLSYEQYF.

The rearrangement uses TRBV27 and TRBJ1-1; 9 positions agree with TRBD1. V was pared by 2 bases and J by 4 bases, with 2 bases of the junction left unmatched. Germline V lookup: CDR1 MNHEY, CDR2 SMNVEV (reference sequence). There are 14 residues in the CDR3. The CDR3 loop is CASSLGTGITEAFF. The CDR3 nucleotides are TGTGCCAGCAGTTTAGGGACAGGGATCACTGAAGCTTTCTTT.

The gene calls are TRBV19 and TRBJ1-1, with D uncertain. The V end lost 8 bases, the J end lost 4 bases, and 11 bases lay between the germline ends. CDR1 and CDR2 from the germline V gene are LNHDA and SQIVND (reference sequence). The CDR3 contains 12 residues. The CDR3: CASGGVRTEAFF. CDR3 nucleotide sequence: TGTGCCAGTGGTGGGGTGCGCACTGAAGCTTTCTTT.